A single sample gave rise to the 21 T cell receptor beta chains below, sequenced in a study of CD8+ T cells in alopecia areata. Investigators isolated RNA and reverse transcribed it into cDNA to act as the sequencing template. Clones were read by immunoSEQ multiplex PCR, and TCRdb kept only the in-frame ones, dropping some. The data show around 65,000 clones, around half seen once. The source was CD8+ T cells sorted from blood, collected at week 0. All receptors derive from a human donor with alopecia areata.

This clone was counted only a few times. The rearrangement links TRBV29-1 to TRBJ2-2; D is perhaps TRBD2 (6 bases). Germline CDR1 is SQVTM and CDR2 is ANQGSEA. The CDR3 loop spans 15 amino acids. Deletions cut 3 bases from V and 0 bases from J, with 11 bases between. The CDR3 DNA reads TGCAGCGTTGACACGGGACTCTCGAACACCGGGGAGCTGTTTTTT. Translation: CSVDTGLSNTGELFF.

The chain combines TRBV6-1 with TRBJ2-7; a possible D gene is TRBD2 (5 bases). Per germline, CDR1 MNHNS and CDR2 SASEGT. The CDR3 totals 14 residues. V lost 5 bases and J lost 1, with 12 bases in between. The CDR3 DNA reads TGTGCCAGCAGTCTTTACACTAGTTCCTACGAGCAGTACTTC. It codes for CASSLYTSSYEQYF.

V usage is TRBV29-1 and J usage is TRBJ2-1; D tentatively reads TRBD1 or TRBD2 (5 bases each). This CDR3 has 11 residues. Between the trimmed V and J ends, which lost 4 bases and 5 bases, there was a span of 6 bases. Germline lookup yields CDR1 SQVTM and CDR2 ANQGSEA. The CDR3 spells CSVVGDNEQFF. The CDR3 DNA reads TGCAGCGTTGTGGGGGACAATGAGCAGTTCTTC.

This clone came up a few times. This chain links TRBV7-9 with TRBJ1-5; the D gene is possibly TRBD1 (6 bases). V dropped 5 bases and J dropped 10 bases, with 15 bases sitting between them. The CDR3 covers 13 residues. The germline V gene has CDR1 SEHNR and CDR2 FQNEAQ (reference sequence). This CDR3 reads CASSPLTGSPQHF. The DNA for the CDR3 is TGTGCCAGCAGCCCCTTAACAGGGAGCCCCCAGCATTTT.

This clone has more than one count but fewer than ten. The V gene is TRBV5-1, the J gene TRBJ2-3; D might be TRBD1 (5 bases). Germline V gene data show CDR1 as SGHRS and CDR2 as YFSETQ. V was cut by 4 bases and J by 2 bases, with 23 bases left in between. CDR3 size: 18 residues. DNA of the CDR3: TGCGCCAGCAGCATTACCCCGACCAGGGTTGGGCTCACAGATACGCAGTATTTT. Translating gives CASSITPTRVGLTDTQYF.

This chain links TRBV10-2 with TRBJ2-3, with D tentatively TRBD2 (6 bases). This CDR3 comprises 17 residues. Trimming stripped 1 base from V and 0 bases from J, with 14 bases between. The germline V gene encodes CDR1 WSHSY and CDR2 SAAADI. Written as DNA, the CDR3 is TGCGCCAGCAGTGAGTTTCTAGTCGGGACTAGCACAGATACGCAGTATTTT. This encodes CASSEFLVGTSTDTQYF.

In its sample, this clone was seen many times. V usage is TRBV9 and J usage is TRBJ2-7; D uncertain. CDR1 SGDLS and CDR2 YYNGEE come from the germline V gene. The V end lost 4 bases, the J end lost 6 bases, and 8 bases lay between the germline ends. The CDR3 has 11 residues. The CDR3 DNA reads as TGTGCCAGCAGCCCTGGAAGCGAGCAGTACTTC. Translating it yields CASSPGSEQYF.

Regarding this clone: This may arise from a read error, as a much more abundant clone is one base away. V and J are TRBV28 and TRBJ2-7; 10 bases fit TRBD2. V lost 2 bases, J lost 3 bases, and 4 bases stayed unmatched. Germline CDR1 is MDHEN and CDR2 is SYDVKM. CDR3 length equals 15 residues. DNA of the CDR3: TGTGCCAGCAGTTTAGGGACTAGCGCAATCTACGAGCAGTACTTC. Encoded protein: CASSLGTSAIYEQYF.

A few counts support this clone. J is TRBJ2-5 and V is TRBV28; 8 bases match TRBD1. Germline-derived CDR1 and CDR2 are MDHEN and SYDVKM. The length of the CDR3 is 15 residues. The ends lost 6 bases at V and 4 bases at J; junction bases unmatched: 10. The CDR3 protein is CASRPLTGVGETQYF. The CDR3 region has the DNA TGTGCCAGCAGACCCCTGACAGGGGTGGGAGAGACCCAGTACTTC.

This chain connects TRBV7-2 to TRBJ2-7; weak D call: TRBD2 (5 bases). Germline lookup yields CDR1 SGHTA and CDR2 FQGNSA. Trimming took 5 bases from V and 5 from J, leaving 22 bases between them. The CDR3 length is 16 residues. CDR3 loop: CASSQDGRGIEHEQYF. CDR3 in DNA: TGTGCCAGCAGCCAGGATGGTAGAGGGATCGAGCACGAGCAGTACTTC.

The chain combines TRBV9 with TRBJ2-7, with 14 bases matching TRBD2. CDR1 and CDR2 (germline): SGDLS, YYNGEE. The CDR3 has 15 residues. Trimming took 3 bases from V and 5 from J; bases not matched to a gene: 4. The CDR3 spells CASSAGLAGGHEQYF. In nucleotides, the CDR3 is TGTGCCAGCAGCGCCGGACTAGCGGGAGGCCACGAGCAGTACTTC.

This clone was recorded a few times. The chain links TRBV29-1 to TRBJ2-3, with D perhaps assigned TRBD1 or TRBD2 (5 bases each). This CDR3 has 12 residues. V was pared by 4 bases and J by 2 bases, with 7 bases between. Per germline, CDR1 SQVTM and CDR2 ANQGSEA. The CDR3 coding sequence is TGCAGCGTTGGGGACCACACAGATACGCAGTATTTT. Protein product: CSVGDHTDTQYF.

This clone was found a few times. V gene TRBV7-2 combines with J gene TRBJ2-1; D unresolved. The CDR3 covers 15 residues. The germline gives CDR1 SGHTA, CDR2 FQGNSA. The V gene lost 6 bases and the J gene lost 0 bases, with 12 bases spanning the gap. The DNA of the CDR3 is TGTGCCAGCAGGGGGATAGATAGCTCCTACAATGAGCAGTTCTTC. Residues: CASRGIDSSYNEQFF.

The chain employs TRBV2 and TRBJ2-7, with 7 bases lining up with TRBD1. Germline V gives CDR1 SNHLY, CDR2 FYNNEI. The CDR3 consists of 13 residues. J lost 6 bases, V lost 8 bases, and 10 bases had no gene match. The CDR3 loop is CASWGTERTEQYF. CDR3 in DNA: TGTGCCAGCTGGGGGACAGAAAGGACCGAGCAGTACTTC.

The V call is TRBV25-1, the J call TRBJ2-1, with a possible D match to TRBD1 (5 bases). Looked up from germline, CDR1 is MGHDK and CDR2 is SYGVNS. Trimming removed 2 bases at V and 5 bases at J, with 10 bases between. The CDR3 contains 14 residues. The CDR3 sequence is CASSEIGVNNEQFF. The DNA of the CDR3 is TGTGCCAGCAGTGAAATAGGGGTGAACAATGAGCAGTTCTTC.

The chain uses TRBV4-1 and TRBJ2-7; the D gene is possibly TRBD2 (5 bases). In germline, CDR1 is MGHRA, CDR2 YSYEKL. CDR3 length: 15 amino acids. Trimming took off 2 bases at V and 0 bases at J, with 11 bases between the two ends. The chain's CDR3 is CASSQIRAGSYEQYF. CDR3 nucleotide sequence: TGCGCCAGCAGCCAAATAAGGGCGGGCTCCTACGAGCAGTACTTC.

This chain uses TRBV9 with TRBJ2-3; D perhaps matches TRBD1 (6 bases). The V gene lost 6 bases and the J gene lost 2 bases, with 13 bases spanning the gap. The germline gives CDR1 SGDLS, CDR2 YYNGEE. This CDR3 has 14 amino acids. The CDR3 here is CASTYGQPTDTQYF. CDR3 in DNA: TGTGCCAGCACGTACGGACAGCCCACAGATACGCAGTATTTT.

In this sample, this clone turned up a few times. The V and J genes are TRBV7-3 and TRBJ2-1; TRBD2 might be the D (5 bases). Deletions cut 4 bases from V and 5 bases from J, with 9 bases between. Germline lookup yields CDR1 SGHTA and CDR2 FQGTGA. CDR3 length equals 13 residues. This CDR3 reads CASSSPGDNEQFF. CDR3 nucleotides: TGTGCCAGCAGCTCCCCCGGGGACAATGAGCAGTTCTTC.

The chain links TRBV14 to TRBJ2-1; 8 bases fit TRBD2. The CDR3 sequence is 15 residues long. The ends lost 4 bases at V and 7 bases at J; junction bases unmatched: 9. Germline V gene sequence: CDR1 SGHDN, CDR2 FVKESK. The CDR3 DNA reads TGTGCCAGCAGCCCCCAAGGGACTAGTGCTAATGAGCAGTTCTTC. Residues: CASSPQGTSANEQFF. The full variable domain, its missing parts supplied by reference TRBV14 and TRBJ2-1, is EAGVTQFPSHSVIEKGQTVTLRCDPISGHDNLYWYRRVMGKEIKFLLHFVKESKQDESGMPNNRFLAERTGGTYSTLKVQPAELEDSGVYFCASSPQGTSANEQFFGPGTRLTVL.

This clone came up many times. The chain couples TRBV7-8 to TRBJ2-3; D is undetermined. The CDR3 has 14 amino acids. Trimming removed 5 bases from V and 2 bases from J, with 11 bases in between. From germline, CDR1 is SGHVS and CDR2 FQNEAQ. CDR3 loop: CASSIWISTDTQYF. The CDR3 nucleotides read TGTGCCAGCAGCATCTGGATCTCCACAGATACGCAGTATTTT.

The chain carries TRBV30 and TRBJ2-7, with 7 bases identical to TRBD1. The trim removed 5 bases at V and 1 base at J, leaving 14 bases unmatched. The CDR3 is 16 amino acids. Germline V lookup: CDR1 GTSNPN, CDR2 SVGIG (reference sequence). The CDR3 DNA is TGTGCCTGGGAATCAGATGGGGACAGATTTTCCTACGAGCAGTACTTC. Translated, it gives CAWESDGDRFSYEQYF.